This T cell receptor (beta chain) is from a study of identical twins (dated by TCRdb to about 2016). At the level of the whole study: The study deep-sequenced TCR alpha and beta repertoires from monozygotic twins, unrelated adults of various ages and cord blood to test whether fetal clonotypes persist. To rule out contamination, replicate twin experiments were performed at different times with different library preparation protocols.

The library was generated by 5' RACE. Sequencing was carried out with an Illumina HiSeq 2000. A universal primer binding site was introduced by template switching, and a unique molecular identifier was present in the final cDNA, enabling accurate counting of TCR cDNA molecules. Specific primers in the conserved constant-segment region were used to synthesize first-strand cDNA for TCR alpha and beta chains. Each cDNA library was double barcoded, with a SMART-Mk sample barcode plus Illumina barcodes, to control for contamination. TruSeq adapter sequences along with Illumina sample barcodes were introduced in two successive PCR steps. The Illumina HiSeq platform was used with custom primers to sequence TCR alpha and beta cDNA libraries. In the original analysis: MiGEC was used to process raw reads and extract unique molecular identifiers, and MiXCR was used to find CDR3 positions. For each individual, recombination models were inferred using an EM algorithm with the repgenHMM and IGoR tools. Shared clonotype analysis was performed with the tcR package in R, normalizing sharing by the product of cloneset sizes. To study raw recombination without the effects of thymic and clonal selection, out-of-frame nonproductive sequences were analyzed. TCRdb reworked the public reads: Q25 trimming with fastp, MiXCR clone assembly, productive beta chains retained. Every entry covers one CDR3 protein and lists the most common genes and DNA from its rows. TCRdb, not the original authors, processed these V and J calls. Present in this sample are around 550,000 distinct CDR3 sequences, roughly 15% of which were seen just once. Less than 0.5% of the sample belongs to the ten largest clones.

The paper as a whole reports these results and caveats: Zero-insertion analyses could be partly confounded by invariant T cells such as MAIT and iNKT, although diverse VJ usage argued against such confounding for most clonotypes. Because the same donors could not be followed over many years, conclusions were based on cross-sectional statistical analysis. The excess sharing between twins in beta out-of-frame sequences was weaker because fewer shared sequences reduced the signal-to-noise ratio. Recombination models systematically underestimated out-of-frame TCR alpha sharing in monozygotic twins but agreed with sharing between unrelated individuals. Abundant cord blood beta clonotypes had fewer insertions, young adult naive repertoires showed a similar but weaker trend, and memory repertoires showed no such trend. Out-of-frame TCR alpha sequences shared between twins showed an excess of low generation-probability sequences compared with coincidental sharing between unrelated individuals.

The germline V gene (reference sequence) gives CDR1 as LNHNV and CDR2 as YYDKDF. Including the terminal cysteine and phenylalanine, the CDR3 comprises 13 residues. Here the CDR3 DNA is all that survives: 39 bases in frame from base 1. V was cut back by 8 bases and J by 3 bases, leaving a gap of 11 bases between them. Every donor was a healthy Caucasian. Three pairs of female monozygotic twins, all aged 18 to 29 years, were included in the twin cohort. Positive isolation kits from Invitrogen were used to isolate the CD4+ and CD8+ T cell populations. On this clonotype itself: Its antigen is not yet known. No base quality values were provided; no much bigger clone lies one nucleotide off.

In addition, the sample was reused for a study of yellow fever vaccine responses in identical twins. According to the second study: The authors reported that the T cell response to vaccination in identical twins appeared partly convergent and partly personalized. Focusing on identical twins, the study followed the T cell clones that responded to the vaccine, and did so with precision.

The chain uses TRBV15 and TRBJ2-1, with no D gene named confidently. Source material: CD4+ T cells sorted from blood. This clonotype originated in a young woman in good health. The DNA reads TGTGCCACCGGCGGCGCGATCTACAATGAGCAGTTCTTC. This yields the protein CATGGAIYNEQFF.